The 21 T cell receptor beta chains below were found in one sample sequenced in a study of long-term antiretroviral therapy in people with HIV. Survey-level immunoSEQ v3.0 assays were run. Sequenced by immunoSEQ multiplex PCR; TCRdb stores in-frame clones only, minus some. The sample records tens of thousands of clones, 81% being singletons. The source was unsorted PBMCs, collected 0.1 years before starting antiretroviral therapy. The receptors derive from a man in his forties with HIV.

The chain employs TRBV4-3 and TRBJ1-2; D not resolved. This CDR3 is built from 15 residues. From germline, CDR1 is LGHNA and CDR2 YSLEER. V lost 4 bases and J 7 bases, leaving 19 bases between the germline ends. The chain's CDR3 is CASSPRYGPLSGYTF. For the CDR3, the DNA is TGCGCCAGCAGCCCGAGGTACGGTCCACTATCTGGCTACACCTTC.

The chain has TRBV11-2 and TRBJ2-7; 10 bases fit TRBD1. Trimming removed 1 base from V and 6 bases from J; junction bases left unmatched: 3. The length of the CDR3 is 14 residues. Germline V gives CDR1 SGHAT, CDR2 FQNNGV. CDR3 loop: CASSLGGQGSEQYF. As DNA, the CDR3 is TGTGCCAGCAGCTTAGGGGGACAGGGGAGCGAGCAGTACTTC.

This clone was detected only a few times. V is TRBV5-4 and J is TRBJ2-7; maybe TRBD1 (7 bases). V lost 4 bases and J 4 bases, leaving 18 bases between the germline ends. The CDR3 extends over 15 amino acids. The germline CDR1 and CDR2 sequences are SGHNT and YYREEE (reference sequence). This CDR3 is CASSPLGQGGYEQYF. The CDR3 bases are TGTGCCAGCAGCCCCTTAGGGCAGGGGGGATACGAGCAGTACTTC.

The DNA of the CDR3 is TGTGCCAGCAGTTTCCGAGGGGTCACTGAAGCTTTCTTT. Its translation is CASSFRGVTEAFF. V and J are TRBV28 and TRBJ1-1, with D possibly being TRBD1 (5 bases). The CDR3 is 13 amino acids. Trimming removed 3 bases from V and 4 bases from J, with 9 bases in between. From germline, CDR1 is MDHEN and CDR2 SYDVKM.

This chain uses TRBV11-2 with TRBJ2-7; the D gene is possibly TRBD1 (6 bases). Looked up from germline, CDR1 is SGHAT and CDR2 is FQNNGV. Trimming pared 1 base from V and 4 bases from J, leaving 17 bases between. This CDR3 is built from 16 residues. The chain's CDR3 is CASSLAGRGWKYEQYF. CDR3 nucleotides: TGTGCCAGCAGCTTAGCCGGCAGGGGTTGGAAATACGAGCAGTACTTC.

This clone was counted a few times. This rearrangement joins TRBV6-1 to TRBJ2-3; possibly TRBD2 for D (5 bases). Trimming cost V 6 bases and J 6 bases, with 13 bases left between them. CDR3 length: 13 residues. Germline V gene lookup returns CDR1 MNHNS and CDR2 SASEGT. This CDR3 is CASRATIADTQYF. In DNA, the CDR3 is TGTGCCAGCAGAGCCACGATAGCGGATACGCAGTATTTT.

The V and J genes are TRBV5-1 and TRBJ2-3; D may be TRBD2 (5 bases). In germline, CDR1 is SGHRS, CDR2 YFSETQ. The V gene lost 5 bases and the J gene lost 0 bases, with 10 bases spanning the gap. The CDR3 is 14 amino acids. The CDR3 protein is CASRSRTSTDTQYF. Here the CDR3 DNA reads TGCGCCAGCAGGAGTAGGACTAGCACAGATACGCAGTATTTT.

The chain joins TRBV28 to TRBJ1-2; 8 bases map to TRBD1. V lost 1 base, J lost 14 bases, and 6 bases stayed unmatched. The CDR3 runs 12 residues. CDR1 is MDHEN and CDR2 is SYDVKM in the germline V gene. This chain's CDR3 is CASSLYRRGRTF. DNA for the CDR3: TGTGCCAGCAGTTTATACCGCAGGGGGCGGACCTTC.

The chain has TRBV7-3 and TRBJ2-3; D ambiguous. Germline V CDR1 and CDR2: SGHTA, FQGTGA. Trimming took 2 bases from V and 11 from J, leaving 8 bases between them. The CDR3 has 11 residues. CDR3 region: CASSLGYGQYF. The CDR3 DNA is TGTGCCAGCAGCTTAGGATACGGGCAGTATTTT.

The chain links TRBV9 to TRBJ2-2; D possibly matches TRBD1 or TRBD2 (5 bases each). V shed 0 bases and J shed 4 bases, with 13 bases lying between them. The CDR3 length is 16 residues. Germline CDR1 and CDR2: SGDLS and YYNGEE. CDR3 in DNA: TGTGCCAGCAGCGTAGAGGGGAGAGCAGGCACCGGGGAGCTGTTTTTT. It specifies CASSVEGRAGTGELFF.

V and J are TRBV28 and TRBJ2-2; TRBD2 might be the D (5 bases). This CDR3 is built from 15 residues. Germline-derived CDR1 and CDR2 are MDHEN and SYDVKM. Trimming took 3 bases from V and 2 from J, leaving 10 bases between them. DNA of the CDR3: TGTGCCAGCAGTTTGGACTCTCGCAACACCGGGGAGCTGTTTTTT. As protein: CASSLDSRNTGELFF.

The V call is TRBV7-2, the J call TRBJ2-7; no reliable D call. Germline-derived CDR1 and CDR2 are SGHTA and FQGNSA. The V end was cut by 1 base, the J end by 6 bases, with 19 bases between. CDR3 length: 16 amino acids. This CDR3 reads CASSLDLRRQSPEQYF. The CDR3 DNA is TGTGCCAGCAGCTTAGACCTCCGAAGACAATCGCCCGAGCAGTACTTC.

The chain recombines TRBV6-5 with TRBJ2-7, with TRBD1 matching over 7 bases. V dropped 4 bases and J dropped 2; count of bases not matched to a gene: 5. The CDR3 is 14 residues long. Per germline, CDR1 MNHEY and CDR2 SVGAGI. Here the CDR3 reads CASSWDRATYEQYF. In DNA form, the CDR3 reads TGTGCCAGCAGTTGGGACAGAGCCACCTACGAGCAGTACTTC.

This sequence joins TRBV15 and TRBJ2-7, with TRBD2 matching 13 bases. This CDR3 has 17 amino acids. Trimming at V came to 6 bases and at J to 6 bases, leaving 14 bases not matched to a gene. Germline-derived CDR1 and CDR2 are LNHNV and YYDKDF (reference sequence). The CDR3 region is CATSRDRTSGGLSEQYF. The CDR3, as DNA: TGTGCCACCAGTAGGGACAGGACTAGCGGGGGTTTGAGCGAGCAGTACTTC. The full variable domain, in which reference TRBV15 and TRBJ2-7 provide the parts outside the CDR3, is DAMVIQNPRYQVTQFGKPVTLSCSQTLNHNVMYWYQQKSSQAPKLLFHYYDKDFNNEADTPDNFQSRRPNTSFCFLDIRSPGLGDTAMYLCATSRDRTSGGLSEQYFGPGTRLTVT.

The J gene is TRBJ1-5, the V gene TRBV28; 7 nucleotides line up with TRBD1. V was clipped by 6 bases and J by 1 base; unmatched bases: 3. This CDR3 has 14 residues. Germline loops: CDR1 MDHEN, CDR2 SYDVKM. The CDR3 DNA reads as TGTGCCAGCAGGCCAGGGGGAAGCAATCAGCCCCAGCATTTT. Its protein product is CASRPGGSNQPQHF.

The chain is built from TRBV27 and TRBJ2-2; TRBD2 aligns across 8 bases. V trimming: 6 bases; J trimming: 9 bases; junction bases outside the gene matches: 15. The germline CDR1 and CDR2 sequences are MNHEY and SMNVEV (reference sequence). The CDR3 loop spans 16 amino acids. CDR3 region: CASSLELAGSDRELFF. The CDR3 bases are TGTGCCAGCAGCCTCGAATTAGCGGGGAGCGACCGGGAGCTGTTTTTT.

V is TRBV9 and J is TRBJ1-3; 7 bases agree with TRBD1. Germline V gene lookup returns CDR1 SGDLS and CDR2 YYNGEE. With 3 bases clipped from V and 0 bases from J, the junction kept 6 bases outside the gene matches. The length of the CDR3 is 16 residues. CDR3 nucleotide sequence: TGTGCCAGCAGCGCCCGACAGGGACTCTCTGGAAACACCATATATTTT. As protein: CASSARQGLSGNTIYF.

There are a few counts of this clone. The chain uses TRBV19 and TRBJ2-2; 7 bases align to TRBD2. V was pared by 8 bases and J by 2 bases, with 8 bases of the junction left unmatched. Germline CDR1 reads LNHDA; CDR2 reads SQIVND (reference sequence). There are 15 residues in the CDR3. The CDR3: CASWGGGSNTGELFF. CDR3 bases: TGTGCCAGTTGGGGCGGGGGATCTAACACCGGGGAGCTGTTTTTT.

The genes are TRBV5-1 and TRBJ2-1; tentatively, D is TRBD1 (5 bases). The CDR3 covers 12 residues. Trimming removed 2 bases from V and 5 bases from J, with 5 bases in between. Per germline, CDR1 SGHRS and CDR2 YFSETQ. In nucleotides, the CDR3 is TGCGCCAGCAGCTTACAGGACAATGAGCAGTTCTTC. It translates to CASSLQDNEQFF.

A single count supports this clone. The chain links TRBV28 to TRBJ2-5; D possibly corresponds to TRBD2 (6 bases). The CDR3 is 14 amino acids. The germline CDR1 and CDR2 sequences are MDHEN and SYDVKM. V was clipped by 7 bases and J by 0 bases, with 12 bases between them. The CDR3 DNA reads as TGTGCCAGCAATGGGAGGACGTACCAAGAGACCCAGTACTTC. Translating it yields CASNGRTYQETQYF.

The CDR3 nucleotides read TGTGCCAGCAGCTTCGGCGGGGGGGCGGGGGAAAAGACCCAGTACTTC. This encodes CASSFGGGAGEKTQYF. The gene calls are TRBV13 and TRBJ2-5; TRBD2 agrees at 9 bases. Germline values: CDR1 PRHDT, CDR2 FYEKMQ (reference sequence). V dropped 3 bases and J dropped 6; count of bases not matched to a gene: 11. This CDR3 spans 16 amino acids.